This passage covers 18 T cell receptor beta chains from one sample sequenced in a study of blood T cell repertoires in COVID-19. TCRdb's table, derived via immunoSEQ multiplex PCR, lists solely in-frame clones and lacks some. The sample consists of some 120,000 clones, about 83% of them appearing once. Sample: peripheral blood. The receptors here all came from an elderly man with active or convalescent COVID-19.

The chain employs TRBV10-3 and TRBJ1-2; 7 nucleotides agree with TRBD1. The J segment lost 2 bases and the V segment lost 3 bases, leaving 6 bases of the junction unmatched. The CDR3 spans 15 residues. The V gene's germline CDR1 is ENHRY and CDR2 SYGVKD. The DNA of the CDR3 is TGTGCCATCAGTGATTCCGACAGGGCGAACTATGGCTACACCTTC. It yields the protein CAISDSDRANYGYTF.

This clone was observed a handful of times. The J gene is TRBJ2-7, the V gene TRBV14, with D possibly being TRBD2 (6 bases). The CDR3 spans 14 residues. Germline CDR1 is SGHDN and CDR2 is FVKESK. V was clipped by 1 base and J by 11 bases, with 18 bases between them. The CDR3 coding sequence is TGTGCCAGCAGCCAAGGGAGGACTAAATTAAACGAGTACTTC. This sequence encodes CASSQGRTKLNEYF. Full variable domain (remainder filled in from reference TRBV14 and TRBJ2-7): EAGVTQFPSHSVIEKGQTVTLRCDPISGHDNLYWYRRVMGKEIKFLLHFVKESKQDESGMPNNRFLAERTGGTYSTLKVQPAELEDSGVYFCASSQGRTKLNEYFGPGTRLTVT.

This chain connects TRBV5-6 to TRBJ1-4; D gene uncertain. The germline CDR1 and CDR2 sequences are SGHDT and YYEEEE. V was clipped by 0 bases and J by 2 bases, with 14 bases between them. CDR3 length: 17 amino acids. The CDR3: CASSLDRYLATNEKLFF. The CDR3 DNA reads TGTGCCAGCAGCTTGGATCGTTACCTGGCCACTAATGAAAAACTGTTTTTT. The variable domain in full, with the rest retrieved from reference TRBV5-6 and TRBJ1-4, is DAGVTQSPTHLIKTRGQQVTLRCSPKSGHDTVSWYQQALGQGPQFIFQYYEEEERQRGNFPDRFSGHQFPNYSSELNVNALLLGDSALYLCASSLDRYLATNEKLFFGSGTQLSVL.

The CDR3 loop reads CASSQDRTGDEQYF. The CDR3 DNA sequence: TGCGCCAGCAGCCAAGATCGGACAGGGGACGAGCAGTACTTC. The chain combines TRBV4-3 with TRBJ2-7, with 9 positions matching TRBD1. The V segment lost 0 bases and the J segment 5 bases; nucleotides outside the gene matches: 2. The CDR3 contains 14 residues. Looked up from germline, CDR1 is LGHNA and CDR2 is YSLEER.

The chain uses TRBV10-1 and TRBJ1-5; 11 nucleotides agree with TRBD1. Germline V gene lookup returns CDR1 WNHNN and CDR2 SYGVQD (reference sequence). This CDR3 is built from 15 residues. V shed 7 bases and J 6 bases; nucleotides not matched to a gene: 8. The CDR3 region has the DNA TGCGCCAGCACCTGGACAGGGGGCGACTCTCAGCCCCAGCATTTT. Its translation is CASTWTGGDSQPQHF.

The DNA of the CDR3 is TGCAGCGTTGAGGAGGGGACCACTGAAGCTTTCTTT. As protein: CSVEEGTTEAFF. This rearrangement joins TRBV29-1 to TRBJ1-1, with D perhaps matching TRBD1 (5 bases). CDR3 length: 12 residues. Germline CDR1 and CDR2: SQVTM and ANQGSEA. Trimming took 3 bases from V and 4 from J, leaving 9 bases between them.

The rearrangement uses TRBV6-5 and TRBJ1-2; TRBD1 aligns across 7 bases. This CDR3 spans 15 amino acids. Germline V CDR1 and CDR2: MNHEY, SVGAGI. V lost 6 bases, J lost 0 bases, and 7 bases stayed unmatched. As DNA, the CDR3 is TGTGCCAGCAGCACTGGGACAGACACTAACTATGGCTACACCTTC. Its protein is CASSTGTDTNYGYTF.

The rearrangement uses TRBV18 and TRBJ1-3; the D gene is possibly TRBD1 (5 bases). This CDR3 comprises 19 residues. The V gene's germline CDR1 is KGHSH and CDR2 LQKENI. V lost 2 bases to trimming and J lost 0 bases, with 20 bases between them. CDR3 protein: CASSPFTGQKSSSGNTIYF. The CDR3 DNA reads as TGTGCCAGCTCACCATTCACAGGACAAAAATCGAGCTCTGGAAACACCATATATTTT.

The CDR3 bases are TGTGCCAGCAGCCCCACCCCCGGGACAGGGGGCTGGGAGACCCAGTACTTC. This encodes CASSPTPGTGGWETQYF. The chain employs TRBV5-8 and TRBJ2-5, with 12 bases fitting TRBD1. The CDR3 runs to 17 residues. With 4 bases clipped from V and 5 bases from J, the junction kept 12 bases outside the gene matches. The germline V gene has CDR1 SGHTS and CDR2 YDEGEE.

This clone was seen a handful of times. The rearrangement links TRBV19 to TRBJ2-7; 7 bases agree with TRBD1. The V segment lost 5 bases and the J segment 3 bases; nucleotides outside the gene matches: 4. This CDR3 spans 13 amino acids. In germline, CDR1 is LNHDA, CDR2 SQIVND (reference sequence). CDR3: CASSGDSVYEQYF. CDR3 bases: TGTGCCAGTAGTGGGGACAGCGTCTACGAGCAGTACTTC. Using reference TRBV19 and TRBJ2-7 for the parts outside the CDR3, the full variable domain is DGGITQSPKYLFRKEGQNVTLSCEQNLNHDAMYWYRQDPGQGLRLIYYSQIVNDFQKGDIAEGYSVSREKKESFPLTVTSAQKNPTAFYLCASSGDSVYEQYFGPGTRLTVT.

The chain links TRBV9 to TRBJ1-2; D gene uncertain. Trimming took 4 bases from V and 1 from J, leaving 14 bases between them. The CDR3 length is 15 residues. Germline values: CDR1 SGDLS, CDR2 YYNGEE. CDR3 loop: CASSPTQTYNYGYTF. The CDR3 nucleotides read TGTGCCAGCAGCCCGACACAGACCTATAACTATGGCTACACCTTC.

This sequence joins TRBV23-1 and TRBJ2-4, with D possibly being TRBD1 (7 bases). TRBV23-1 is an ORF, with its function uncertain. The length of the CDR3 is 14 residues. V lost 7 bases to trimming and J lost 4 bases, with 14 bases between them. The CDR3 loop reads CASIRDSGKNIQYF. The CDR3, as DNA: TGCGCCAGCATCCGGGACAGCGGGAAAAACATTCAGTACTTC.

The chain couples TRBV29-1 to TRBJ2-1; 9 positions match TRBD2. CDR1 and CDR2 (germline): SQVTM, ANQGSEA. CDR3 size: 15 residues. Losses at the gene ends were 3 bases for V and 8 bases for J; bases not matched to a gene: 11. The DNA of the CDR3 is TGCAGCGTTGATCCGACTAGCGGATTAGGGGATGAGCAGTTCTTC. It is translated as CSVDPTSGLGDEQFF.

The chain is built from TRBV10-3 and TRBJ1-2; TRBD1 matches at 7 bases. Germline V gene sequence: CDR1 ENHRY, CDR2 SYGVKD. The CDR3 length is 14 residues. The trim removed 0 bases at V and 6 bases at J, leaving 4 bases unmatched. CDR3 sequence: CAISESTGRNGYTF. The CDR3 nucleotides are TGTGCCATCAGTGAGTCGACAGGGAGAAATGGCTACACCTTC.

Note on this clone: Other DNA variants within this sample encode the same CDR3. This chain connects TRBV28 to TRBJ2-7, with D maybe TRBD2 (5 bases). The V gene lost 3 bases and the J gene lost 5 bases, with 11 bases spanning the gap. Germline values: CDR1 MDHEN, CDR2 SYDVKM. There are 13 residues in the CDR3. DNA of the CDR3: TGTGCCAGCAGTTTGAGGGCCCGGGACGAGCAGTACTTC. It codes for CASSLRARDEQYF. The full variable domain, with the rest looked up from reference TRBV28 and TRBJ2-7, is DVKVTQSSRYLVKRTGEKVFLECVQDMDHENMFWYRQDPGLGLRLIYFSYDVKMKEKGDIPEGYSVSREKKERFSLILESASTNQTSMYLCASSLRARDEQYFGPGTRLTVT.

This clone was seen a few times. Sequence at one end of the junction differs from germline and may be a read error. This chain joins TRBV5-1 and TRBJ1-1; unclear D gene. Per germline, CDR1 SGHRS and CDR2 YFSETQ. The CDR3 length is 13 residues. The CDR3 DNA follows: TGCGCCAGCAGCTTGAACCAGAACGCTGAAGCTTTCTTT. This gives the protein CASSLNQNAEAFF.

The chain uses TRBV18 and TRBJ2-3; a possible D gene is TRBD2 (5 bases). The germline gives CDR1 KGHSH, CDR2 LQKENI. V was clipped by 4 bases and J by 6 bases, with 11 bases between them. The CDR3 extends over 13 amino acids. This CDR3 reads CASSRTGGDTQYF. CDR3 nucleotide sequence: TGTGCCAGCTCACGAACTGGCGGGGATACGCAGTATTTT.

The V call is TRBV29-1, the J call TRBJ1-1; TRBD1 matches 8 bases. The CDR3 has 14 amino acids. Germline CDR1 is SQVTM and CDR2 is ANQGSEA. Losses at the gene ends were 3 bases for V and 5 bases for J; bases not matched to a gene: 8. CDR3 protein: CSVDYGQGPTEAFF. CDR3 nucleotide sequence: TGCAGCGTTGATTACGGACAGGGCCCTACTGAAGCTTTCTTT.